The T cell receptor beta chain under discussion was sequenced for a study of blood T cells in healthy people across ages. As for the study in general: Template switching captured about one barcoded beta molecule per two T cells.

A note on this clonotype: Germline is not matched at one junction end, which may reflect a read error.

A second PCR of about 7 to 12 cycles used a sample-barcoded 5' primer and a J-beta primer mix. TCRdb reanalysed the 5' RACE reads using MiXCR and keeps one entry per CDR3 protein. The table has about 830,000 distinct CDR3 sequences, 60% to 80% seen once. Each sample provided at least 5 micrograms of extracted total RNA. Germline assignment: CDR1 LNHDA and CDR2 SQIVND (reference sequence). This CDR3 has 16 residues. The TCR originated in a young man in good health. The source material was blood. The rearrangement joins TRBV19 to TRBJ1-1, with D uncertain. CDR3 amino acids: CASSIDHRRMNTEAFF. DNA of the CDR3: TGTGCGAGTAGTATAGATCACAGACGGATGAACACTGAAGCTTTCTTT.